These T cell receptor beta chains were read from a single sample in a study of blood T cell repertoires in COVID-19. Generated by immunoSEQ multiplex PCR, the TCRdb table keeps only in-frame clones and is missing some. The sample lists about 240,000 clones, 80% to 95% seen once, with over 0.65% in the top ten. Sequencing used peripheral blood. The source is a man aged 25-45 years with COVID-19, enrolled during active disease. Both conserved end residues are part of each CDR3. D genes are given only for firm matches. Expanded clones are given a class, and other clones once, few, many or no size at all.

d_gene: NA; j_gene: TRBJ1-5; abundance: NA; v_gene: TRBV3-1/TRBV3-2; CDR3nt: TGTGCCAGCAGCCAAGGGGGCGAACAGCCCCAGCATTTT; CDR3aa: CASSQGGEQPQHF
d_gene: NA; j_gene: TRBJ2-2; abundance: once; v_gene: TRBV29-1; CDR3nt: TGCAGCGTTGCCAGATCCGGGACCGGGGAGCTGTTTTTT; CDR3aa: CSVARSGTGELFF
d_gene: NA; j_gene: TRBJ1-2; abundance: NA; v_gene: TRBV11-2; CDR3nt: TGTGCCAGCAGCTTAGACAGCGGCTATGGCTACACCTTC; CDR3aa: CASSLDSGYGYTF
d_gene: TRBD1; j_gene: TRBJ1-4; abundance: NA; v_gene: TRBV25-1; CDR3nt: TGTGCCAGCAGTCTGGGGGGGACAGGGCGAGAAAAACTGTTTTTT; CDR3aa: CASSLGGTGREKLFF
d_gene: NA; j_gene: TRBJ1-4; abundance: NA; v_gene: TRBV4-2; CDR3nt: TGTGCCAGCAGCCAAGGTAGAGGAGCTAATGAAAAACTGTTTTTT; CDR3aa: CASSQGRGANEKLFF
d_gene: NA; j_gene: TRBJ2-7; abundance: NA; v_gene: TRBV7-9; CDR3nt: TGTGCCAATAGGGGGAACGAGCAGTACTTC; CDR3aa: CANRGNEQYF
d_gene: TRBD1; j_gene: TRBJ1-5; abundance: NA; v_gene: TRBV2; CDR3nt: TGTGCCAGCAGTGACGACAGGGGGATTCAGCCCCAGCATTTT; CDR3aa: CASSDDRGIQPQHF
d_gene: NA; j_gene: TRBJ1-3; abundance: NA; v_gene: TRBV5-1; CDR3nt: TGCGCCAGCAGCTTGGCTGGGGGACTTGGAAACACCATATATTTT; CDR3aa: CASSLAGGLGNTIYF
d_gene: NA; j_gene: TRBJ2-5; abundance: NA; v_gene: TRBV29-1; CDR3nt: TGCAGCGTTGAAGACGGGGGAGAGACCCAGTACTTC; CDR3aa: CSVEDGGETQYF
d_gene: TRBD1; j_gene: TRBJ2-2; abundance: once; v_gene: TRBV5-4; CDR3nt: TGTGCCAGCAGCAGACAGGGCCCAAACACCGGGGAGCTGTTTTTT; CDR3aa: CASSRQGPNTGELFF
d_gene: NA; j_gene: TRBJ2-3; abundance: NA; v_gene: TRBV24-1; CDR3nt: TGTGCCACCAGTGGCCCGGGGGTCCAGGATACGCAGTATTTT; CDR3aa: CATSGPGVQDTQYF
d_gene: TRBD2; j_gene: TRBJ2-5; abundance: NA; v_gene: TRBV6-5; CDR3nt: TGTGCCAGCAGTTACTCGGGACTACTACTAGAGACCCAGTACTTC; CDR3aa: CASSYSGLLLETQYF
d_gene: NA; j_gene: TRBJ2-1; abundance: once; v_gene: TRBV28; CDR3nt: TGTGCCAGCGCAGAAACTAGCTACAATGAGCAGTTCTTC; CDR3aa: CASAETSYNEQFF
d_gene: TRBD2; j_gene: TRBJ2-3; abundance: NA; v_gene: TRBV2; CDR3nt: TGTGCCAGCAGTGAAGTGTGGACTAGCGGGGGGCGCACAGATACGCAGTATTTT; CDR3aa: CASSEVWTSGGRTDTQYF
d_gene: TRBD2; j_gene: TRBJ2-5; abundance: NA; v_gene: TRBV5-1; CDR3nt: TGCGCCAGCAGCAAACTAGCGGGGGGGCAACAAGAGACCCAGTACTTC; CDR3aa: CASSKLAGGQQETQYF
d_gene: TRBD2; j_gene: TRBJ2-3; abundance: NA; v_gene: TRBV3-1/TRBV3-2; CDR3nt: TGTGCCAGCAGCCAGCGGGCTAGCGGGGGGGCTATACCAAGCACAGATACGCAGTATTTT; CDR3aa: CASSQRASGGAIPSTDTQYF
d_gene: NA; j_gene: TRBJ2-7; abundance: NA; v_gene: TRBV9; CDR3nt: TGTGCCAGCAGCGTTCCAGGAAAGACCGAGCAGTACTTC; CDR3aa: CASSVPGKTEQYF